The source of this T cell receptor beta chain is a study of blood T cell repertoires in COVID-19. Study in general: The study drew acute and convalescent COVID-19 samples from the United States, Italy and Spain. PBMCs, B-cell-depleted T cells, or T cells were the source of the cDNA or gDNA that made up the material.

As processed by the authors: Amplification of reference gene primers was used by the study to estimate nucleated cell counts. This table comes from immunoSEQ multiplex PCR, and its TCRdb copy is limited to in-frame clones, with some not included. D and trimming were read from the DNA, whereas the V and J calls and clone size are those reported in that table. The sample records 200,000 to 250,000 clones, almost 90% being singletons. This CDR3 spans 15 amino acids. With V trimmed by 1 base and J by 2 bases, 3 bases remained unmatched. Germline lookup yields CDR1 GTSNPN and CDR2 SVGIG (reference sequence).

V usage is TRBV30 and J usage is TRBJ2-1; 9 nucleotides align to TRBD2. The source is a man younger than 35 with active or convalescent COVID-19. What was sequenced was peripheral blood. The CDR3 nucleotides are TGTGCCTGGAGTGGGGGACTAGCAGCCTACAATGAGCAGTTCTTC. Translation: CAWSGGLAAYNEQFF.